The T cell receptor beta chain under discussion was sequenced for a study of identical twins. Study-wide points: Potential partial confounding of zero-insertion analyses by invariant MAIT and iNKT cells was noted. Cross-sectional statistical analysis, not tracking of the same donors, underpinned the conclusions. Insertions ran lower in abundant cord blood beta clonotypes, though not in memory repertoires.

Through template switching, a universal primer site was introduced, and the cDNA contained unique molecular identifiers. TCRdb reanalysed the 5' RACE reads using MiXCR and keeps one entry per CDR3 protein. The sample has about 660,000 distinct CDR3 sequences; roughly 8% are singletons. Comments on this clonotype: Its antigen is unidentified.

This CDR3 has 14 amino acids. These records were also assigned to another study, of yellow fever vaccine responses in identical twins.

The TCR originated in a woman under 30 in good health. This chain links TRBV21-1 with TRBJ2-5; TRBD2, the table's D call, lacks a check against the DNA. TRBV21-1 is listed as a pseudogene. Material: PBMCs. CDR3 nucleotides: TGTGCCAGCGAGGTAGCGGTTATCGGGGAGACCCAGTACTTC. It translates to CASEVAVIGETQYF.